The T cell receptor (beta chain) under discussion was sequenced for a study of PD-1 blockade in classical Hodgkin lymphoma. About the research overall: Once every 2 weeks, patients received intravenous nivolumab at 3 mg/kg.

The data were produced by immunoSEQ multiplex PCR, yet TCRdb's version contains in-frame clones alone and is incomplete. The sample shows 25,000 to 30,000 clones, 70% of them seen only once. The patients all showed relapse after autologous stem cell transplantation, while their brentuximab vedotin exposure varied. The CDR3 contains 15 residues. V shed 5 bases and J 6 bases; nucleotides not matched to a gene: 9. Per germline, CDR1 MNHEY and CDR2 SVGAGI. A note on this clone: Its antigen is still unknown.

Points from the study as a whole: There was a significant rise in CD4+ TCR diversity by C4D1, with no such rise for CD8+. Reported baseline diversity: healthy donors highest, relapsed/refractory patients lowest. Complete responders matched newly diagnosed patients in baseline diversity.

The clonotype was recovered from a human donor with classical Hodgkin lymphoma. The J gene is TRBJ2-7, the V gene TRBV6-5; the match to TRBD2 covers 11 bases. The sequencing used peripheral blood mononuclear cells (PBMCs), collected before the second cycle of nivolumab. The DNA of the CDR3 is TGTGCCAGCAGTATTTTAGCGGGAGGGCCGGGCGAGCAGTACTTC. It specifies CASSILAGGPGEQYF.